The clone carrying this T cell receptor (beta chain) was seen only a few times. Its antigen is unidentified. TCR beta CDR3 sequences were amplified from RNA transcripts. The HTBI primer set served for first-round RT-PCR of the TCR CDR3. TCRdb fed the multiplex PCR reads into MiXCR, producing one record per CDR3 protein. The sample consists of 530,000 or so distinct CDR3 sequences, under 20% of them appearing once. Not enrolled were patients with uncontrolled infection, other autoimmune disease, pregnancy or lactation. This sample stems from a study of T cells in Graves' hyperthyroidism and ophthalmopathy. Study background: At initial diagnosis, before any treatment had begun, peripheral blood was obtained.

Trimming left V 8 bases short and J 1 base short, with 14 bases between. The CDR3 spans 14 residues. The germline CDR1 and CDR2 sequences are LNHNV and YYDKDF (reference sequence). Study results and limitations: With a median lead of approximately 6 months before onset, the model predicted ophthalmopathy.

Sequencing used blood. The receptor was isolated from a woman between 18 and 29 years old with Graves' ophthalmopathy. This rearrangement joins TRBV15 to TRBJ1-1; tentatively, D is TRBD1 (5 bases). The CDR3 coding sequence is TGTGCCACCCGCGATACGACAGCGAACACTGAAGCTTTCTTT. Amino acid sequence: CATRDTTANTEAFF. Complete variable domain (other parts from reference TRBV15 and TRBJ1-1): DAMVIQNPRYQVTQFGKPVTLSCSQTLNHNVMYWYQQKSSQAPKLLFHYYDKDFNNEADTPDNFQSRRPNTSFCFLDIRSPGLGDTAMYLCATRDTTANTEAFFGQGTRLTVV.